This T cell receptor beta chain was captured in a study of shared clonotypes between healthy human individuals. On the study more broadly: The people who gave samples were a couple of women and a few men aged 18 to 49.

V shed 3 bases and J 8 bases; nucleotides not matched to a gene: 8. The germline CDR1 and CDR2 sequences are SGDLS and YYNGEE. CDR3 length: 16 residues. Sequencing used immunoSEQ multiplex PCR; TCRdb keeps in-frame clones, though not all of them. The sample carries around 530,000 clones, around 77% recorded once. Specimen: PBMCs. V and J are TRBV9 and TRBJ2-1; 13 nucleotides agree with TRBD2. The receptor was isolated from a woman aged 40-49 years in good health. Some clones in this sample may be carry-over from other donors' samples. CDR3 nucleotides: TGTGCCAGCAGCGCCAGGACTAGCGGGAGTAGGGATGAGCAGTTCTTC. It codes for CASSARTSGSRDEQFF.